These T cell receptor beta chains were read from a single sample in a study of spatial heterogeneity in lung cancer. TCRdb fed the 5' RACE reads into MiXCR, producing one record per CDR3 protein. The sample shows 15,000 to 20,000 distinct CDR3 sequences, roughly 23% of them seen only once. The sample was PBMCs, taken at surgery. Receptor source: a female donor with early-stage non-small cell lung cancer. Each CDR3 is given with its conserved first and last residue. The D gene is left open where the match is weak. Expanded clones get a size class; other rows say once, few or many, or leave the size out.

CDR3nt: TGTGCCAGTAGTAGGACACAGGGCTCCTACAATGAGCAGTTCTTC
CDR3aa: CASSRTQGSYNEQFF
v_gene: TRBV19
j_gene: TRBJ2-1
d_gene: .
abundance: medium-sized

CDR3nt: TGTGCCAGCAGGAATCCTAGGACTAGCGGGGACCAAAACATTCAGTACTTC
CDR3aa: CASRNPRTSGDQNIQYF
v_gene: TRBV2
j_gene: TRBJ2-4
d_gene: TRBD2
abundance: many

CDR3nt: TGTGCCAGCAGTTTAACCGGGACATCTGGAAACACCATATATTTT
CDR3aa: CASSLTGTSGNTIYF
v_gene: TRBV27
j_gene: TRBJ1-3
d_gene: .
abundance: .

CDR3nt: TGTGCCAGCTCACCATTGGAGAGGACAGTTCAAGAGACCCAGTACTTC
CDR3aa: CASSPLERTVQETQYF
v_gene: TRBV18
j_gene: TRBJ2-5
d_gene: .
abundance: few

CDR3nt: TGTGCCATCACCGGACAGCCCGACACCGGGGAGCTGTTTTTT
CDR3aa: CAITGQPDTGELFF
v_gene: TRBV10-3
j_gene: TRBJ2-2
d_gene: .
abundance: many

CDR3nt: TGTGCCAGCAGCATCAGGGGGCGGCAAGAGACCCAGTACTTC
CDR3aa: CASSIRGRQETQYF
v_gene: TRBV9
j_gene: TRBJ2-5
d_gene: TRBD1
abundance: many

CDR3nt: TGCGCCAGCAGTGACGCCTACGAGCAGTACTTC
CDR3aa: CASSDAYEQYF
v_gene: TRBV10-1
j_gene: TRBJ2-7
d_gene: .
abundance: medium-sized

CDR3nt: TGTGCCAGCAGTTACGGACTACCGTCGGACGAGCAGTACTTC
CDR3aa: CASSYGLPSDEQYF
v_gene: TRBV6-2/TRBV6-3
j_gene: TRBJ2-7
d_gene: .
abundance: .

CDR3nt: TGTGCTAGCAGCTTAAGCAGTCTGAACACCGGGGAGCTGTTTTTT
CDR3aa: CASSLSSLNTGELFF
v_gene: TRBV7-7
j_gene: TRBJ2-2
d_gene: .
abundance: many

CDR3nt: TGTGCCAGCTCACCACCGAGGGGGGGGGACACTGAAGCTTTCTTT
CDR3aa: CASSPPRGGDTEAFF
v_gene: TRBV18
j_gene: TRBJ1-1
d_gene: .
abundance: many

CDR3nt: TGCAGCGTTGAAATCATGAGGGACGGGACAGATACGCAGTATTTT
CDR3aa: CSVEIMRDGTDTQYF
v_gene: TRBV29-1
j_gene: TRBJ2-3
d_gene: .
abundance: many

CDR3nt: TGTGCCATCAGTGAGTCGAGAAGACAAAACTATGGCTACACCTTC
CDR3aa: CAISESRRQNYGYTF
v_gene: TRBV10-3
j_gene: TRBJ1-2
d_gene: .
abundance: medium-sized

CDR3nt: TGTGCCAGCAGCCTATTCCGCGGACTAGCGGCGAACACCGGGGAGCTGTTTTTT
CDR3aa: CASSLFRGLAANTGELFF
v_gene: TRBV27
j_gene: TRBJ2-2
d_gene: TRBD2
abundance: many

CDR3nt: TGCAGCGTTCTGAAAACGGGGGGTTGGGAGACCCAGTACTTC
CDR3aa: CSVLKTGGWETQYF
v_gene: TRBV29-1
j_gene: TRBJ2-5
d_gene: TRBD2
abundance: .

CDR3nt: TGCGCCAGCAGCTTGGCCGGAGCGTCCAATGAGCAGTTCTTC
CDR3aa: CASSLAGASNEQFF
v_gene: TRBV5-1
j_gene: TRBJ2-1
d_gene: .
abundance: medium-sized

CDR3nt: TGCGCCAGCAGCTTTACGGGGCTTCCCGGGGAGCTGTTTTTT
CDR3aa: CASSFTGLPGELFF
v_gene: TRBV5-1
j_gene: TRBJ2-2
d_gene: .
abundance: many

CDR3nt: TGCAGTGCTAGCTCCGGGACTAGCCCGAACGAGCAGTACTTC
CDR3aa: CSASSGTSPNEQYF
v_gene: TRBV20-1
j_gene: TRBJ2-7
d_gene: TRBD2
abundance: medium-sized

CDR3nt: TGTGCCAGCAGCCAAGGGCCAGCGGGAGGGTACGAGCAGTACTTC
CDR3aa: CASSQGPAGGYEQYF
v_gene: TRBV3-1
j_gene: TRBJ2-7
d_gene: TRBD2
abundance: .

CDR3nt: TGTGCCACCAGCAACACAGGGATCCAGCCCCAGCATTTT
CDR3aa: CATSNTGIQPQHF
v_gene: TRBV24-1
j_gene: TRBJ1-5
d_gene: .
abundance: many

CDR3nt: TGTGCCAGCAGCTACAGGGTTGCTCACGAGCAGTACTTC
CDR3aa: CASSYRVAHEQYF
v_gene: TRBV12-3/TRBV12-4
j_gene: TRBJ2-7
d_gene: .
abundance: many

CDR3nt: TGCAGTGCTGAAAAGCGGAGCAATGAGCAGTTCTTC
CDR3aa: CSAEKRSNEQFF
v_gene: TRBV20-1
j_gene: TRBJ2-1
d_gene: .
abundance: medium-sized

CDR3nt: TGTGCCAGCAGCAGGGATCCCGGAACCTACGAGCAGTACTTC
CDR3aa: CASSRDPGTYEQYF
v_gene: TRBV11-2
j_gene: TRBJ2-7
d_gene: .
abundance: medium-sized

CDR3nt: TGCGCCAGCAGACTCTATGGGACAGGGGGCGTGAACACTGAAGCTTTCTTT
CDR3aa: CASRLYGTGGVNTEAFF
v_gene: TRBV23-1
j_gene: TRBJ1-1
d_gene: TRBD1
abundance: many

CDR3nt: TGTGCCAGCAGTCCTGGCGCAGGGGGTTACCAGCCCCAGCATTTT
CDR3aa: CASSPGAGGYQPQHF
v_gene: TRBV12-3/TRBV12-4
j_gene: TRBJ1-5
d_gene: TRBD1
abundance: few

CDR3nt: TGCGCCAGCAGTCCTAACAGGCGCACCGCCTACAATGAGCAGTTCTTC
CDR3aa: CASSPNRRTAYNEQFF
v_gene: TRBV23-1
j_gene: TRBJ2-1
d_gene: .
abundance: many

CDR3nt: TGTGCCAGCAGTTACTCGTGGGAAACCCTAGCCAAAAACATTCAGTACTTC
CDR3aa: CASSYSWETLAKNIQYF
v_gene: TRBV6-2/TRBV6-3
j_gene: TRBJ2-4
d_gene: .
abundance: .

CDR3nt: TGTGCCAGCGGGACAGGGGGTTTAGATACGCAGTATTTT
CDR3aa: CASGTGGLDTQYF
v_gene: TRBV25-1
j_gene: TRBJ2-3
d_gene: TRBD1
abundance: many

CDR3nt: TGTGCCAGCTCACCAGAGAACCGGGGCGCTGAAGCTTTCTTT
CDR3aa: CASSPENRGAEAFF
v_gene: TRBV18
j_gene: TRBJ1-1
d_gene: .
abundance: many